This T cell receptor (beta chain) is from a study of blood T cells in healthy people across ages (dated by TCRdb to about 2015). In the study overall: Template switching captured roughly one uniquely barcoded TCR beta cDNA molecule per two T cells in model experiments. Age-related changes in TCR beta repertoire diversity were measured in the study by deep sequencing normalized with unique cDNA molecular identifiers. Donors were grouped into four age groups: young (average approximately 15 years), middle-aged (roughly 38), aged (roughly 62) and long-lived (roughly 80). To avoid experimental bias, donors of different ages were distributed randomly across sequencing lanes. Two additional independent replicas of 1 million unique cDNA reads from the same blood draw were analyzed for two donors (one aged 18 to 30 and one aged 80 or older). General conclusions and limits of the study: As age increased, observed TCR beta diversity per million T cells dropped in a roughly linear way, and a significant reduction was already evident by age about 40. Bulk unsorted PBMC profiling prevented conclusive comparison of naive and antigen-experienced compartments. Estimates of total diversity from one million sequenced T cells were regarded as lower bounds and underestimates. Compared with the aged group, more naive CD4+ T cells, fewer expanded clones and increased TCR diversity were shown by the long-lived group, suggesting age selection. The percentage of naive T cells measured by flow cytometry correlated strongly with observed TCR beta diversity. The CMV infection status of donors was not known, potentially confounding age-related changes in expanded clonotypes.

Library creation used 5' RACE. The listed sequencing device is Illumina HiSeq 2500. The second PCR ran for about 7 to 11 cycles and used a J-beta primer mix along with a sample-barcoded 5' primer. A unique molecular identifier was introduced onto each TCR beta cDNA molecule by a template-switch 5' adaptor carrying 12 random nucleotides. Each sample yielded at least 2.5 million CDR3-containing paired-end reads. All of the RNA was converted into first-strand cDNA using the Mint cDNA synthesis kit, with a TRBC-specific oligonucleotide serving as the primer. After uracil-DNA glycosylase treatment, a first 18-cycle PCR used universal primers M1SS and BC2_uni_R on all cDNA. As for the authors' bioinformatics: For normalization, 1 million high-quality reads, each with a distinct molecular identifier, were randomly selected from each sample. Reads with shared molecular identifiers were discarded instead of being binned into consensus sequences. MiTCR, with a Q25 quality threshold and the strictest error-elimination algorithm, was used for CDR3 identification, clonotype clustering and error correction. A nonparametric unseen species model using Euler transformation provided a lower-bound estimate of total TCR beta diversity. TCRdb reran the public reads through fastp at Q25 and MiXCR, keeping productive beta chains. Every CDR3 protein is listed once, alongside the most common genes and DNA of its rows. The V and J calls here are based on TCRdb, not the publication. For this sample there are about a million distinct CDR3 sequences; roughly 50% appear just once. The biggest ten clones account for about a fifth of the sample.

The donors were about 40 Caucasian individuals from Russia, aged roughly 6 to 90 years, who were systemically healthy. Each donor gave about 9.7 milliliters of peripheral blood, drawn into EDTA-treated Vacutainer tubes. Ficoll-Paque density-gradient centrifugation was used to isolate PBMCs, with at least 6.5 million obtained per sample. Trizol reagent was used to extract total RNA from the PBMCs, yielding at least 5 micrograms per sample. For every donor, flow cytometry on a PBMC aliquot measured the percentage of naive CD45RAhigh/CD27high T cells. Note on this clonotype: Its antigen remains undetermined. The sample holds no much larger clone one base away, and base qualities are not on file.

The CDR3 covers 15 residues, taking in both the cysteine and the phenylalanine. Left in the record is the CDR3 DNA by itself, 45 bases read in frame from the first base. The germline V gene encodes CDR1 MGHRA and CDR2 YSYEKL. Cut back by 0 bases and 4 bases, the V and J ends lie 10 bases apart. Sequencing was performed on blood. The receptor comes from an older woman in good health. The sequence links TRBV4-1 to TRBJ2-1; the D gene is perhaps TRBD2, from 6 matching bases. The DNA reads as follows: TGCGCCAGCAGCCAAGATGAGGAGGGTTACAATGAGCAGTTCTTC. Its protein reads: CASSQDEEGYNEQFF.